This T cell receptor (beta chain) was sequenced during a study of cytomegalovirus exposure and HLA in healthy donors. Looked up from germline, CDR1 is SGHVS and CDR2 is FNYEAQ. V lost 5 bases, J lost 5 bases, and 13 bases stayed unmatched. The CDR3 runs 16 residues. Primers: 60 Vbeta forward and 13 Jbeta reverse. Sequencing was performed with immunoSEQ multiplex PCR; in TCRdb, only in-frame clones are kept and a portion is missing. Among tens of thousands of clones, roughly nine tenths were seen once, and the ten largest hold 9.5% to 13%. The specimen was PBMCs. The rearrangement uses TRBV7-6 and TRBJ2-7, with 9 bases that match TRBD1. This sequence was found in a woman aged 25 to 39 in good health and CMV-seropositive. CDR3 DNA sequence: TGTGCCAGCAGCCGCACCCCTCCGGGACAGGGTCACGAGCAGTACTTC. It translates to CASSRTPPGQGHEQYF.